One sample yielded the 14 T cell receptor beta chains listed below, sequenced in a study of blood T cell repertoires in COVID-19. Assay: immunoSEQ multiplex PCR; the TCRdb copy retains only in-frame clones and omits some. The sample comprises 210,000 or so clones, around four fifths of which are singletons, and roughly 2.8% rests with the top ten. What was sequenced was peripheral blood. These receptors all stem from a man aged 50-59 years with active or convalescent COVID-19.

In regard to this clone: Other DNA variants within this sample encode the same CDR3. The chain joins TRBV5-1 to TRBJ2-7; D gene unclear. Germline CDR1 reads SGHRS; CDR2 reads YFSETQ. V lost 1 base, J lost 0 bases, and 5 bases lay in between. The CDR3 is made up of 13 amino acids. CDR3 nucleotide sequence: TGCGCCAGCAGCTTGACAAGCTCCTACGAGCAGTACTTC. Amino acid sequence: CASSLTSSYEQYF. The full variable domain, with the rest looked up from reference TRBV5-1 and TRBJ2-7, is KAGVTQTPRYLIKTRGQQVTLSCSPISGHRSVSWYQQTPGQGLQFLFEYFSETQRNKGNFPGRFSGRQFSNSRSEMNVSTLELGDSALYLCASSLTSSYEQYFGPGTRLTVT.

This clone has just one count. V usage is TRBV28 and J usage is TRBJ1-6, with unresolved D. The V gene lost 2 bases and the J gene lost 9 bases, with 14 bases spanning the gap. This CDR3 is built from 15 residues. Germline assignment: CDR1 MDHEN and CDR2 SYDVKM. The CDR3: CASSLAVLVISPLHF. DNA of the CDR3: TGTGCCAGCAGTTTAGCGGTACTGGTTATTTCACCCCTCCACTTT.

The chain links TRBV7-9 to TRBJ1-5; 8 nucleotides agree with TRBD1. V lost 5 bases to trimming and J lost 4 bases; unmatched junction nucleotides: 10. This CDR3 is 16 amino acids long. Germline-derived CDR1 and CDR2 are SEHNR and FQNEAQ (reference sequence). The CDR3 region is CASSPRGQGGNQPQHF. The CDR3 bases are TGTGCCAGCAGCCCCAGGGGGCAGGGCGGGAATCAGCCCCAGCATTTT.

The genes are TRBV13 and TRBJ2-2, with 9 bases identical to TRBD1. Germline lookup yields CDR1 PRHDT and CDR2 FYEKMQ (reference sequence). The CDR3 loop spans 16 amino acids. Unmatched junction bases numbered 12, after V lost 9 bases and J lost 4 bases. The CDR3 coding sequence is TGTGCCAGTATTACTACCGGGACAGGGTTCACCGGGGAGCTGTTTTTT. It encodes CASITTGTGFTGELFF.

This chain uses TRBV25-1 with TRBJ1-6, with TRBD1 as a possible D gene (6 bases). The CDR3 totals 15 residues. The germline V gene has CDR1 MGHDK and CDR2 SYGVNS. Trimming took off 4 bases at V and 5 bases at J, with 12 bases between the two ends. CDR3 amino acids: CASSVQGLDNSPLHF. The CDR3 DNA reads TGTGCCAGCAGTGTTCAGGGGCTCGATAATTCACCCCTCCACTTT.

The chain has TRBV2 and TRBJ1-5; TRBD1 might be the D (6 bases). The germline V and J ends were trimmed by 7 bases and 2 bases, with 12 bases remaining between them. Germline CDR1 is SNHLY and CDR2 is FYNNEI. The CDR3 consists of 14 residues. DNA of the CDR3: TGTGCCAGCACCAGGGGTGGTGGCAATCAGCCCCAGCATTTT. Translating gives CASTRGGGNQPQHF.

This clone was observed a single time. The chain has TRBV6-2 or TRBV6-3 and TRBJ1-1; D might be TRBD1 (6 bases). CDR1 MNHEY and CDR2 SVGEGT come from the germline V gene. V gave up 4 bases and J gave up 2 bases, with 8 bases separating them. The CDR3 consists of 13 residues. CDR3 in amino acids: CASSSGANTEAFF. CDR3 nucleotide sequence: TGTGCCAGCAGTTCAGGGGCTAACACTGAAGCTTTCTTT.

V is TRBV6-5 and J is TRBJ2-1, with 7 positions matching TRBD1. Germline assignment: CDR1 MNHEY and CDR2 SVGAGI. The CDR3 loop spans 15 amino acids. Trimming removed 6 bases from V and 0 bases from J; junction bases left unmatched: 5. As DNA, the CDR3 is TGTGCCAGCAGGGGACAGCCGAGCTCCTACAATGAGCAGTTCTTC. It codes for CASRGQPSSYNEQFF.

This chain uses TRBV19 with TRBJ1-5, with 8 bases lining up with TRBD1. The V and J ends lost 3 bases and 4 bases, in that order; junction bases with no gene match: 5. Germline-derived CDR1 and CDR2 are LNHDA and SQIVND (reference sequence). This CDR3 has 15 amino acids. CDR3 DNA: TGTGCCAGTAGTATGCGAAGACAGGGGAATCAGCCCCAGCATTTT. It yields the protein CASSMRRQGNQPQHF.

This clone was counted ten times or more. This chain joins TRBV6-6 and TRBJ2-7; 12 bases agree with TRBD1. Germline V gives CDR1 MNHNY, CDR2 SVGAGI (reference sequence). The junction had 2 bases not matched to a gene; V was cut back by 1 base and J by 7 bases. CDR3 length equals 14 residues. The CDR3 bases are TGTGCCAGCAGTTACTGGGACAGGGGGCAAGAGCAGTACTTC. It translates to CASSYWDRGQEQYF.

Ten or more counts support this clone. The V and J genes are TRBV6-5 and TRBJ2-7, with D maybe TRBD2 (6 bases). Germline V CDR1 and CDR2: MNHEY, SVGAGI. V lost 7 bases to trimming and J lost 5 bases, with 18 bases between them. CDR3 length: 14 residues. CDR3 residues: CASNSDYTSHEQYF. CDR3 nucleotides: TGTGCCAGCAATTCGGACTACACTTCCCACGAGCAGTACTTC.

The rearrangement joins TRBV6-4 to TRBJ2-3, with a weak D call TRBD2 (5 bases). CDR1 is MRHNA and CDR2 is SNTAGT in the germline V gene. Trimming stripped 0 bases from V and 5 bases from J, with 12 bases between. The CDR3 has 15 residues. CDR3 sequence reads: CASSDSGQREDTQYF. In DNA form, the CDR3 reads TGTGCCAGCAGTGACTCTGGGCAGAGGGAAGATACGCAGTATTTT.

This chain links TRBV19 with TRBJ1-1; 7 bases align to TRBD1. The junction had 5 bases not matched to a gene; V was cut back by 5 bases and J by 11 bases. CDR3 length equals 11 residues. Germline V CDR1 and CDR2: LNHDA, SQIVND (reference sequence). CDR3 amino acids: CASSWGTEAFF. CDR3 bases: TGTGCCAGTAGTTGGGGGACAGAGGCTTTCTTT.

The chain couples TRBV3-1 (or the pseudogene TRBV3-2) to TRBJ2-5, with D hard to call. The V gene lost 5 bases and the J gene lost 5 bases, with 9 bases spanning the gap. CDR3 length: 12 residues. Germline loops: CDR1 LGHDT, CDR2 YNNKEL (reference sequence). The CDR3 here is CASSASVETQYF. For the CDR3, the DNA is TGTGCCAGCAGCGCATCGGTTGAGACCCAGTACTTC.